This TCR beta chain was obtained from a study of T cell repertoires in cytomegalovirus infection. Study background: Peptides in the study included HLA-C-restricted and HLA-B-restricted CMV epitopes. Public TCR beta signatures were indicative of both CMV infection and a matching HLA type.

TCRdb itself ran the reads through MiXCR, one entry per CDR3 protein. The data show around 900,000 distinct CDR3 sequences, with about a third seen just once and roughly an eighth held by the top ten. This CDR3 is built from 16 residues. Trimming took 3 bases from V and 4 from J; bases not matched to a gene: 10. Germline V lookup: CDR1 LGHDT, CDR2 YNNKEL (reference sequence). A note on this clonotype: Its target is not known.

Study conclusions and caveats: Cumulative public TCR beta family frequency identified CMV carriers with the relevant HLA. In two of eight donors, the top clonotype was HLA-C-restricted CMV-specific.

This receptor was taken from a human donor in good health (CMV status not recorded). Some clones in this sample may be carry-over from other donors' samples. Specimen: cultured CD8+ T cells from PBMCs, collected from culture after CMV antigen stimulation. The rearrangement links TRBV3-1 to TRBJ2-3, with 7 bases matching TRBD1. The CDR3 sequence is CASSQGGRGGADTQYF. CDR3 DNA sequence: TGTGCCAGCAGCCAGGGCGGTCGAGGGGGCGCAGATACGCAGTATTTT.